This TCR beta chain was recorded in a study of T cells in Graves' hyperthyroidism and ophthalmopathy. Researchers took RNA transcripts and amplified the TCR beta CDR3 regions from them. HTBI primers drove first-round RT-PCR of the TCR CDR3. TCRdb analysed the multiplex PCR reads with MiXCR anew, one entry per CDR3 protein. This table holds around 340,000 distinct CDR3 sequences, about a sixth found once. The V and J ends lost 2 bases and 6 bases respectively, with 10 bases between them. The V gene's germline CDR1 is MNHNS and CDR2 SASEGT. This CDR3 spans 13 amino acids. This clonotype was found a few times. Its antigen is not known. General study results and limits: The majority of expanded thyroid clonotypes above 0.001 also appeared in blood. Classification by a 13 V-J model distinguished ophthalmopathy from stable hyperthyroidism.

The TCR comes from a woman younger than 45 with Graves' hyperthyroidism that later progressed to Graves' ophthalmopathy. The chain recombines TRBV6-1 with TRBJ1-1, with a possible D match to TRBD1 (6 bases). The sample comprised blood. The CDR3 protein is CASSEKRTAEAFF. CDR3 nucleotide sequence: TGTGCCAGCAGTGAAAAGAGGACAGCTGAAGCTTTCTTT.